These T cell receptor beta chains were read from a single sample in a study of blood T cell repertoires in COVID-19. The protocol was immunoSEQ multiplex PCR, while the TCRdb copy is restricted to in-frame clones and leaves out a portion. The profile shows fewer than 250,000 clones, just under 85% of them singletons. The sample was peripheral blood. These receptors were collected from a woman aged 70-85 years with active or convalescent COVID-19. Each CDR3 is given with its conserved first and last residue. Fields, in order: CDR3 DNA, CDR3 protein, D gene, V gene, CDR3 length, clone size, J gene. A D gene is named only where the DNA matches it firmly. Expanded clones are given a class, and other clones once, few, many or no size at all.

CDR3 DNA: TGTGCCAGCTCACGGGACAGGGGGAGTAATGAGCAGTTCTTC
CDR3 protein: CASSRDRGSNEQFF
D gene: TRBD1
V gene: TRBV18
CDR3 length: 14
clone size: -
J gene: TRBJ2-1

CDR3 DNA: TGTGCCAGCAGTTTAGGTACGAGCCCCTCGGGCTACACCTTC
CDR3 protein: CASSLGTSPSGYTF
D gene: -
V gene: TRBV28
CDR3 length: 14
clone size: -
J gene: TRBJ1-2

CDR3 DNA: TGCGCCAGCAGCCCGGGACTTGTTAATGTGGAGCAGTACTTC
CDR3 protein: CASSPGLVNVEQYF
D gene: -
V gene: TRBV5-1
CDR3 length: 14
clone size: -
J gene: TRBJ2-7

CDR3 DNA: TGTGCCAGCAGGACAGCGGGTGGGACTGAAGCTTTCTTT
CDR3 protein: CASRTAGGTEAFF
D gene: -
V gene: TRBV2
CDR3 length: 13
clone size: -
J gene: TRBJ1-1

CDR3 DNA: TGTGCCAGCAGTTTCTTACAGGGAACGGGTGGCTACACCTTC
CDR3 protein: CASSFLQGTGGYTF
D gene: -
V gene: TRBV2
CDR3 length: 14
clone size: few
J gene: TRBJ1-2

CDR3 DNA: TGTGCCAGCAGCGTAGTCGGGGATTTAAGAACAGATACGCAGTATTTT
CDR3 protein: CASSVVGDLRTDTQYF
D gene: -
V gene: TRBV9
CDR3 length: 16
clone size: -
J gene: TRBJ2-3

CDR3 DNA: TGTGCCACCAGTGATTCCCGCAGGGCATTTCAGCCCCAGCATTTT
CDR3 protein: CATSDSRRAFQPQHF
D gene: -
V gene: TRBV24-1
CDR3 length: 15
clone size: once
J gene: TRBJ1-5

CDR3 DNA: TGTGCCAGTAGTACTATCTATGGCTACACCTTC
CDR3 protein: CASSTIYGYTF
D gene: -
V gene: TRBV19
CDR3 length: 11
clone size: -
J gene: TRBJ1-2

CDR3 DNA: TGTGCCAGCAGCCCCTGGGCCCCCGTCCAGGATGGCTACACCTTC
CDR3 protein: CASSPWAPVQDGYTF
D gene: -
V gene: TRBV7-9
CDR3 length: 15
clone size: -
J gene: TRBJ1-2

CDR3 DNA: TGTGCCAGCAGCAGACAAACAGGTAACAATGAGCAGTTCTTC
CDR3 protein: CASSRQTGNNEQFF
D gene: -
V gene: TRBV9
CDR3 length: 14
clone size: -
J gene: TRBJ2-1

CDR3 DNA: TGCGCCAGCAGCCAAGAAAAGCGGGATATTGCAGATACGCAGTATTTT
CDR3 protein: CASSQEKRDIADTQYF
D gene: TRBD2
V gene: TRBV4-1
CDR3 length: 16
clone size: -
J gene: TRBJ2-3